Listed below are T cell receptor beta chains from one sample, sequenced in a study of cytomegalovirus exposure and HLA in healthy donors. Here immunoSEQ multiplex PCR was the method, and the copy in TCRdb shows in-frame clones only, minus some. This sample's table reports around 70,000 clones. Sequencing was done on a sample of PBMCs. These receptors were taken from a woman aged 40 to 50 in good health and CMV-seropositive. CDR3s include the opening cysteine and the closing phenylalanine or tryptophan. D genes are given only for firm matches.

cdr3_aa: CASSQQAGGTDTQYF
cdr3_nt: TGTGCCAGCAGCCAGCAAGCGGGAGGCACAGATACGCAGTATTTT
d_call: TRBD2
v_call: TRBV4-2
j_call: TRBJ2-3

cdr3_aa: CASSYGGGKTQYF
cdr3_nt: TGTGCCAGCAGTTACGGGGGCGGAAAGACCCAGTACTTC
d_call: NA
v_call: TRBV6-5
j_call: TRBJ2-5

cdr3_aa: CASRPTGLARVGDTQYF
cdr3_nt: TGTGCCAGCAGACCAACCGGACTAGCCAGAGTGGGAGATACGCAGTATTTT
d_call: TRBD2
v_call: TRBV13
j_call: TRBJ2-3

cdr3_aa: CASSLYAEETQYF
cdr3_nt: TGTGCCAGCAGCTTGTACGCCGAGGAGACCCAGTACTTC
d_call: NA
v_call: TRBV5-6
j_call: TRBJ2-5

cdr3_aa: CASSVISWTRRNEQFF
cdr3_nt: TGCGCCAGCAGCGTGATTTCTTGGACTAGGCGGAATGAGCAGTTCTTC
d_call: TRBD2
v_call: TRBV5-1
j_call: TRBJ2-1

cdr3_aa: CANLGTANNYGYTF
cdr3_nt: TGTGCGAATCTCGGGACAGCTAATAACTATGGCTACACCTTC
d_call: TRBD1
v_call: TRBV30
j_call: TRBJ1-2

cdr3_aa: CASSQFLVARGLGGPQETQYF
cdr3_nt: TGTGCCAGCAGCCAATTTCTTGTCGCGAGGGGGCTAGGGGGTCCCCAAGAGACCCAGTACTTC
d_call: TRBD1
v_call: TRBV4-2
j_call: TRBJ2-5

cdr3_aa: CASSTQGRLPQHF
cdr3_nt: TGTGCCAGCAGCACACAGGGCCGGTTGCCCCAGCATTTT
d_call: NA
v_call: TRBV5-6
j_call: TRBJ1-5

cdr3_aa: CASSNQFKGGGTEAFF
cdr3_nt: TGTGCCAGCAGCAACCAATTCAAAGGGGGCGGGACTGAAGCTTTCTTT
d_call: TRBD1
v_call: TRBV7-8
j_call: TRBJ1-1

cdr3_aa: CASSYSPTPGRTEAFF
cdr3_nt: TGTGCCAGCAGTTACTCCCCAACCCCAGGGCGCACTGAAGCTTTCTTT
d_call: NA
v_call: TRBV6-5
j_call: TRBJ1-1

cdr3_aa: CASSSGYGYTF
cdr3_nt: TGTGCCAGCAGCTCAGGGTATGGCTACACCTTC
d_call: NA
v_call: TRBV6-5
j_call: TRBJ1-2

cdr3_aa: CASSLEGLNSPLHF
cdr3_nt: TGCGCCAGCAGCTTAGAGGGTTTAAATTCACCCCTCCACTTT
d_call: NA
v_call: TRBV5-1
j_call: TRBJ1-6

cdr3_aa: CASSSREGARETQYF
cdr3_nt: TGTGCCAGCAGCTCCAGAGAGGGGGCTAGGGAGACCCAGTACTTC
d_call: TRBD1
v_call: TRBV7-3
j_call: TRBJ2-5

cdr3_aa: CASRLAGATNEQFF
cdr3_nt: TGTGCCAGCCGACTAGCGGGAGCCACCAATGAGCAGTTCTTC
d_call: TRBD2
v_call: TRBV28
j_call: TRBJ2-1

cdr3_aa: CASSVEGLAANTQYF
cdr3_nt: TGTGCCAGCAGCGTTGAGGGACTAGCGGCGAATACGCAGTATTTT
d_call: TRBD2
v_call: TRBV9
j_call: TRBJ2-3

cdr3_aa: CASSQAGTGEDEQYF
cdr3_nt: TGTGCCAGCAGCCAAGCTGGGACAGGGGAGGACGAGCAGTACTTC
d_call: TRBD1
v_call: TRBV7-6
j_call: TRBJ2-7

cdr3_aa: CASSIGLSSGVGDTQYF
cdr3_nt: TGTGCCAGTAGTATAGGGCTTTCTAGTGGAGTGGGTGATACGCAGTATTTT
d_call: NA
v_call: TRBV19
j_call: TRBJ2-3

cdr3_aa: CASSAGETNYGYTF
cdr3_nt: TGTGCCAGCAGCGCAGGGGAGACTAACTATGGCTACACCTTC
d_call: NA
v_call: TRBV6-5
j_call: TRBJ1-2

cdr3_aa: CAWSPGYYGYTF
cdr3_nt: TGTGCCTGGAGTCCCGGGTATTATGGCTACACCTTC
d_call: NA
v_call: TRBV30
j_call: TRBJ1-2

cdr3_aa: CASSLVTPHYEQYF
cdr3_nt: TGTGCCAGCAGCTTAGTGACACCTCACTACGAGCAGTACTTC
d_call: NA
v_call: TRBV7-6
j_call: TRBJ2-7

cdr3_aa: CASSVDGHNQPQHF
cdr3_nt: TGTGCCAGCAGCGTAGACGGTCACAATCAGCCCCAGCATTTT
d_call: NA
v_call: TRBV9
j_call: TRBJ1-5

cdr3_aa: CASSLGHPGANVLTF
cdr3_nt: TGTGCCAGCAGCTTAGGGCACCCCGGGGCCAACGTCCTGACTTTC
d_call: NA
v_call: TRBV7-2
j_call: TRBJ2-6

cdr3_aa: CASSFDRSSYNEQFF
cdr3_nt: TGCGCCAGCAGCTTCGACAGATCGAGCTACAATGAGCAGTTCTTC
d_call: NA
v_call: TRBV5-1
j_call: TRBJ2-1

cdr3_aa: CASRSTRNSPLHF
cdr3_nt: TGTGCCAGCAGATCCACTAGAAATTCACCCCTCCACTTT
d_call: NA
v_call: TRBV28
j_call: TRBJ1-6

cdr3_aa: CSASMGGEQYF
cdr3_nt: TGCAGTGCTAGCATGGGAGGCGAGCAGTACTTC
d_call: NA
v_call: TRBV20-1
j_call: TRBJ2-7

cdr3_aa: CASSPAGAARSYEQYF
cdr3_nt: TGTGCCAGCAGTCCAGCGGGAGCAGCACGTTCTTACGAGCAGTACTTC
d_call: TRBD2
v_call: TRBV28
j_call: TRBJ2-7

cdr3_aa: CASSRGQGEHQPQHF
cdr3_nt: TGTGCCAGCAGCAGAGGACAGGGGGAGCACCAGCCCCAGCATTTT
d_call: TRBD1
v_call: TRBV7-9
j_call: TRBJ1-5

cdr3_aa: CASSFRTSGRASMSGEQFF
cdr3_nt: TGTGCCAGCAGCTTTAGAACTAGCGGGAGGGCCTCAATGTCGGGTGAGCAGTTCTTC
d_call: TRBD2
v_call: TRBV11-3
j_call: TRBJ2-1

cdr3_aa: CASSVSSREDTGELFF
cdr3_nt: TGTGCCAGCAGCGTAAGTAGCAGGGAGGACACCGGGGAGCTGTTTTTT
d_call: NA
v_call: TRBV9
j_call: TRBJ2-2

cdr3_aa: CASSPRTSIYNEQFF
cdr3_nt: TGTGCCAGCAGCCCCCGGACTAGCATCTACAATGAGCAGTTCTTC
d_call: TRBD2
v_call: TRBV7-3
j_call: TRBJ2-1

cdr3_aa: CASPFPQVLSGNTIYF
cdr3_nt: TGTGCCAGCCCCTTCCCACAGGTCCTCTCTGGAAACACCATATATTTT
d_call: NA
v_call: TRBV27
j_call: TRBJ1-3

cdr3_aa: CASSLGAGGLYGYTF
cdr3_nt: TGTGCCAGCAGTTTAGGGGCAGGGGGCTTATATGGCTACACCTTC
d_call: TRBD1
v_call: TRBV27
j_call: TRBJ1-2

cdr3_aa: CASSDRQGGNTEAFF
cdr3_nt: TGTGCCAGCAGTGATCGACAGGGCGGGAACACTGAAGCTTTCTTT
d_call: TRBD1
v_call: TRBV6-1
j_call: TRBJ1-1

cdr3_aa: CASSLEPSGANVLTF
cdr3_nt: TGTGCCAGCAGCTTAGAGCCATCTGGGGCCAACGTCCTGACTTTC
d_call: NA
v_call: TRBV7-3
j_call: TRBJ2-6

cdr3_aa: CASSYPGLAGGQGEQYF
cdr3_nt: TGTGCCAGCAGCTACCCGGGACTAGCGGGAGGGCAGGGCGAGCAGTACTTC
d_call: TRBD2
v_call: TRBV5-6
j_call: TRBJ2-7

cdr3_aa: CATTGQGAGGYTF
cdr3_nt: TGTGCCACCACGGGACAGGGGGCGGGTGGCTACACCTTC
d_call: TRBD1
v_call: TRBV6-6
j_call: TRBJ1-2

cdr3_aa: CASTGQEVQPQHF
cdr3_nt: TGTGCCAGCACTGGACAGGAGGTACAGCCCCAGCATTTT
d_call: TRBD1
v_call: TRBV6-1
j_call: TRBJ1-5

cdr3_aa: CASSLSADNTEAFF
cdr3_nt: TGCGCCAGCAGCTTGAGTGCAGATAACACTGAAGCTTTCTTT
d_call: NA
v_call: TRBV5-1
j_call: TRBJ1-1